This TCR beta chain came from a study of blood T cell repertoires in COVID-19. Overall study: The United States, Italy and Spain provided the acute and convalescent COVID-19 samples. From T cells, B-cell-depleted T cells, or PBMCs came the material, which was cDNA or gDNA.

As originally analysed: Researchers report that nucleated cell counts were estimated from reference gene primer amplification. Only in-frame clones appear in the TCRdb table, and some are missing; sequencing was by immunoSEQ multiplex PCR. V, J and clone size reflect that table, while D and trimming were determined from the DNA. The sample carries 160,000 or so clones, roughly 77% recorded once. This clone was counted once. CDR3 length equals 14 residues. V lost 7 bases to trimming and J lost 6 bases; unmatched junction nucleotides: 8. Germline CDR1 and CDR2: MNHEY and SVGAGI. The chain links TRBV6-5 to TRBJ2-1, with TRBD2 matching over 8 bases. The clonotype was recovered from a human donor in a cohort sampled during active COVID-19. Material for sequencing was peripheral blood. CDR3 DNA sequence: TGTGCCAGCATCACATGGGGACTAGTCAATGAGCAGTTCTTC. Translated: CASITWGLVNEQFF.